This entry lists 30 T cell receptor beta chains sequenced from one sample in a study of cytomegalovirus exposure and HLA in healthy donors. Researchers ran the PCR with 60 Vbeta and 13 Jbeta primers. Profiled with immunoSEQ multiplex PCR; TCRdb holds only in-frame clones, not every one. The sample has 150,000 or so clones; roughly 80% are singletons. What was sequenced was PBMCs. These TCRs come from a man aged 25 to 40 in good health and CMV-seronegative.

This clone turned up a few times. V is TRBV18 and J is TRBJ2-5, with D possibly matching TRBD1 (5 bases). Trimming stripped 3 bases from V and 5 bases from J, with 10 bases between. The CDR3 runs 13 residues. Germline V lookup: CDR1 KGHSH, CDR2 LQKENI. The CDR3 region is CASSPTVGETQYF. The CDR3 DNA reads TGTGCCAGCTCACCGACAGTCGGCGAGACCCAGTACTTC.

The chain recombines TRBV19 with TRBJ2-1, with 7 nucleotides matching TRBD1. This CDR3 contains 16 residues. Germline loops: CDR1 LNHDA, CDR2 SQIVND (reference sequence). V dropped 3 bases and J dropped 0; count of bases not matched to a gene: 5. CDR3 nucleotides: TGTGCCAGTAGTATGGAGGACAGGATCTCCTACAATGAGCAGTTCTTC. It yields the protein CASSMEDRISYNEQFF.

CDR3 in amino acids: CASSLEAAYWEEQYF. The CDR3 bases are TGCGCCAGCAGCTTGGAGGCCGCCTATTGGGAGGAGCAGTACTTC. V and J are TRBV5-1 and TRBJ2-7, with D possibly TRBD2 on 5 matching bases. V lost 0 bases and J 7 bases, leaving 17 bases between the germline ends. Germline values: CDR1 SGHRS, CDR2 YFSETQ. CDR3 length: 15 residues.

The CDR3 sequence is CASSYSVRGRGAFF. In DNA, the CDR3 is TGTGCCAGCAGTTACTCTGTTCGAGGTAGAGGAGCTTTCTTT. V usage is TRBV6-5 and J usage is TRBJ1-1; D not certain. CDR1 is MNHEY and CDR2 is SVGAGI in the germline V gene. The CDR3 totals 14 residues. V dropped 0 bases and J dropped 10 bases, with 15 bases sitting between them.

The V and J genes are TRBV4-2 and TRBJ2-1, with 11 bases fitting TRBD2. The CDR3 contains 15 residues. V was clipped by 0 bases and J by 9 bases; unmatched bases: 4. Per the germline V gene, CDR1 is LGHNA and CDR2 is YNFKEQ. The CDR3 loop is CASSQDPGLAGEQFF. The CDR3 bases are TGTGCCAGCAGCCAAGACCCCGGACTAGCGGGTGAGCAGTTCTTC.

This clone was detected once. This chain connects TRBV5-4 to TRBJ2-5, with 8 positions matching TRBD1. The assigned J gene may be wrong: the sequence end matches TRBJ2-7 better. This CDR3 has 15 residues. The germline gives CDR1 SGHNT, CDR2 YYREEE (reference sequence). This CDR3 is CASSLTGTGSYEQYF. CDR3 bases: TGTGCCAGCAGCTTGACCGGGACAGGCTCCTACGAGCAGTACTTC.

As DNA, the CDR3 is TGCGCCAGCAGCTTGGGCGGAGAAGCTTTCTTT. Its protein is CASSLGGEAFF. The V and J genes are TRBV5-1 and TRBJ1-1; D call uncertain. This CDR3 contains 11 residues. The V gene's germline CDR1 is SGHRS and CDR2 YFSETQ. Trimming took 0 bases from V and 8 from J, leaving 5 bases between them.

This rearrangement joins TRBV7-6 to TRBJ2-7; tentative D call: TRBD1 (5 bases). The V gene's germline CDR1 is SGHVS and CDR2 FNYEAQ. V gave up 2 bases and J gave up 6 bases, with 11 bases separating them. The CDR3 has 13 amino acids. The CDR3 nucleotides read TGTGCCAGCAGCTTACGTTATGACAGCGAGCAGTACTTC. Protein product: CASSLRYDSEQYF.

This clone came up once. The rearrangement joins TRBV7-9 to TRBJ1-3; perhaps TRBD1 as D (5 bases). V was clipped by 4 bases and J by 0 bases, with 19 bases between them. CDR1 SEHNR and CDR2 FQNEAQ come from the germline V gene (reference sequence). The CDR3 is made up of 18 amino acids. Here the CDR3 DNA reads TGTGCCAGCAGCTCCAGTGGGGCCGGCGGGAACTCTGGAAACACCATATATTTT. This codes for CASSSSGAGGNSGNTIYF.

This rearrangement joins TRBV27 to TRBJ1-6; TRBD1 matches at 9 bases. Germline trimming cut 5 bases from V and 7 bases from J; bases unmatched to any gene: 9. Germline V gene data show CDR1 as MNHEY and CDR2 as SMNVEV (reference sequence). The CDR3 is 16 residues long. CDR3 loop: CASSLGTGFLNSPLHF. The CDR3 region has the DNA TGTGCCAGCAGTCTGGGGACAGGGTTTTTAAATTCACCCCTCCACTTT.

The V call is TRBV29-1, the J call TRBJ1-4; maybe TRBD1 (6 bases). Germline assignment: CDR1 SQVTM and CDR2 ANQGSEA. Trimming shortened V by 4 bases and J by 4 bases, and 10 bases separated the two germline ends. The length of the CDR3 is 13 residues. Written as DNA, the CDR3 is TGCAGCGTTGGGGGGGGCCTTAATGAAAAACTGTTTTTT. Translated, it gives CSVGGGLNEKLFF.

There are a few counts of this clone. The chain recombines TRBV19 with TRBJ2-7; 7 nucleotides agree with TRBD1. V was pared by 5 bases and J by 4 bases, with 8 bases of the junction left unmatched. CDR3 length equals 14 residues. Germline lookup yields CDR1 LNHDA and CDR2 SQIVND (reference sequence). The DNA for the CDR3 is TGTGCCAGTAGTTCGACAGGGTTTCGTTACGAGCAGTACTTC. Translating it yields CASSSTGFRYEQYF.

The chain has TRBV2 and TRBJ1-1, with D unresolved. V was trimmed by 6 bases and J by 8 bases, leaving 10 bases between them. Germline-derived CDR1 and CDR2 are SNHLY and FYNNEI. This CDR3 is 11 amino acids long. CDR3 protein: CASRRHIEAFF. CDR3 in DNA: TGTGCCAGCAGGAGACACATCGAAGCTTTCTTT.

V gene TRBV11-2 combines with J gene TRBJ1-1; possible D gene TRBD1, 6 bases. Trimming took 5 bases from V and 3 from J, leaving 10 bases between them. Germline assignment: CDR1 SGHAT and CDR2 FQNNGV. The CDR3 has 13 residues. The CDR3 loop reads CASSPGTYTEAFF. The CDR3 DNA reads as TGTGCCAGCAGCCCTGGGACATACACTGAAGCTTTCTTT.

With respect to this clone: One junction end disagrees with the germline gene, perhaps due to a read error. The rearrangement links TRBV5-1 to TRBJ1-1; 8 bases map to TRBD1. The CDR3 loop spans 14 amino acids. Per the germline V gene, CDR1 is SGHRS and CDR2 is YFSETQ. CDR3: CASSLDGTGRETFF. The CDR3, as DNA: TGCGCCAGCAGCTTGGACGGGACAGGCCGTGAAACTTTCTTT. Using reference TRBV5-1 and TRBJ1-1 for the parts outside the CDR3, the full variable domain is KAGVTQTPRYLIKTRGQQVTLSCSPISGHRSVSWYQQTPGQGLQFLFEYFSETQRNKGNFPGRFSGRQFSNSRSEMNVSTLELGDSALYLCASSLDGTGRETFFGQGTRLTVV.

CDR3 in DNA: TGTGCCAGTAGTGGGGGCTCAGGGTACCCCCAACAAGAGACCCAGTACTTC. Protein sequence: CASSGGSGYPQQETQYF. The chain uses TRBV19 and TRBJ2-5; D may be TRBD1 (6 bases). V lost 5 bases to trimming and J lost 2 bases, with 21 bases between them. CDR1 is LNHDA, CDR2 SQIVND, per germline (reference sequence). The CDR3 has 17 amino acids.

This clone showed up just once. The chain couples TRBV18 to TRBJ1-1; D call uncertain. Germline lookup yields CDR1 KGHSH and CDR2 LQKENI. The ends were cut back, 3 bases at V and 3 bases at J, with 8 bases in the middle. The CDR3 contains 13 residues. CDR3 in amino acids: CASSPSPDTEAFF. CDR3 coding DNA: TGTGCCAGCTCACCCTCCCCGGACACTGAAGCTTTCTTT.

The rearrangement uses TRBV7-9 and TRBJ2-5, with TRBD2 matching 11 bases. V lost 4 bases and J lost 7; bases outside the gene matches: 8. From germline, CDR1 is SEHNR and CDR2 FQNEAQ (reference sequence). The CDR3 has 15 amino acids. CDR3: CASSSEGLAGGTQYF. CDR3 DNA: TGTGCCAGCAGCTCCGAAGGACTAGCGGGCGGGACCCAGTACTTC.

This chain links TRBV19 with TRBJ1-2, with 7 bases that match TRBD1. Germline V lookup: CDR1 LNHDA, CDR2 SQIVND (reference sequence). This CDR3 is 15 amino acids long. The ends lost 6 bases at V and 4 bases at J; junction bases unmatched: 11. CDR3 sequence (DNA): TGTGCCAGTAGATTGGGACAGACCCTTGGCTATGGCTACACCTTC. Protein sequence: CASRLGQTLGYGYTF.

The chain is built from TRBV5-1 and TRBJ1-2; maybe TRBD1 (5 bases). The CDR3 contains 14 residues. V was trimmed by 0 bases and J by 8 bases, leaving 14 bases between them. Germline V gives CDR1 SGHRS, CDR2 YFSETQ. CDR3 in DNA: TGCGCCAGCAGCTTGGCCGAAGGGGTAGGGGGCTACACCTTC. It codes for CASSLAEGVGGYTF.

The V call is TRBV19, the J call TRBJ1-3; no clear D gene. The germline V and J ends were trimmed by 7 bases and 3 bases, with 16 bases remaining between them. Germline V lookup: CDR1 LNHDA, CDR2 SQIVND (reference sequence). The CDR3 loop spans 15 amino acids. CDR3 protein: CASMLTGTVGNTIYF. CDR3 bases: TGTGCCAGTATGCTAACGGGAACGGTTGGAAACACCATATATTTT.

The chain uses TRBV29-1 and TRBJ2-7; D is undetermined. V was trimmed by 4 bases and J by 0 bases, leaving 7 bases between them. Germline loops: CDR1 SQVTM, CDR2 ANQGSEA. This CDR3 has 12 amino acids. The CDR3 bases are TGCAGCGTTGCAAAAGCCTCCTACGAGCAGTACTTC. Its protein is CSVAKASYEQYF.

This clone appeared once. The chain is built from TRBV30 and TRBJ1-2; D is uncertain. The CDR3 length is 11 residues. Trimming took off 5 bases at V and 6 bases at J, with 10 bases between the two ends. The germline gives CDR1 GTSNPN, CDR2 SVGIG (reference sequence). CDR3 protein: CAWGRSDGYTF. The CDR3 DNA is TGTGCCTGGGGGAGATCGGATGGCTACACCTTC.

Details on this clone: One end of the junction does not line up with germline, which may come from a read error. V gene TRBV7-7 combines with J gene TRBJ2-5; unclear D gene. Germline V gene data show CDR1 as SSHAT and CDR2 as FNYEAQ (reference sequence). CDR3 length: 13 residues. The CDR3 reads CASSLISGETQYF. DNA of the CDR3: TGTGCTAGCAGCCTAATTTCCGGGGAGACCCAGTACTTC.

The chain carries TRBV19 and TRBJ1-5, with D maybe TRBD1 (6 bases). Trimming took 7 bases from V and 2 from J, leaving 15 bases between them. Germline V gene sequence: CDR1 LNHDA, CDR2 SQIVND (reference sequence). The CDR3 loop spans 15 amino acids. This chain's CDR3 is CASMMAGAGNQPQHF. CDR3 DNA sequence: TGTGCCAGTATGATGGCAGGGGCAGGCAATCAGCCCCAGCATTTT.

CDR3 sequence reads: CAWNRPPYGYTF. The DNA of the CDR3 is TGTGCCTGGAACAGGCCGCCCTATGGCTACACCTTC. The J gene is TRBJ1-2, the V gene TRBV30; weak D call: TRBD1 (5 bases). The CDR3 runs 12 residues. Trimming removed 4 bases from V and 4 bases from J, with 10 bases in between. Germline V gene sequence: CDR1 GTSNPN, CDR2 SVGIG (reference sequence). Based on the CDR3 plus reference TRBV30 and TRBJ1-2, the full variable domain is SQTIHQWPATLVQPVGSPLSLECTVEGTSNPNLYWYRQAAGRGLQLLFYSVGIGQISSEVPQNLSASRPQDRQFILSSKKLLLSDSGFYLCAWNRPPYGYTFGSGTRLTVV.

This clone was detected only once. In DNA, the CDR3 is TGCGCCAGCAGCTTGAAAACCGGGACAGCTGATGGCTACACCTTC. It is translated as CASSLKTGTADGYTF. V usage is TRBV5-1 and J usage is TRBJ1-2, with 7 bases aligning to TRBD1. The V gene's germline CDR1 is SGHRS and CDR2 YFSETQ. Trimming at V came to 1 base and at J to 6 bases, leaving 9 bases not matched to a gene. There are 15 residues in the CDR3.

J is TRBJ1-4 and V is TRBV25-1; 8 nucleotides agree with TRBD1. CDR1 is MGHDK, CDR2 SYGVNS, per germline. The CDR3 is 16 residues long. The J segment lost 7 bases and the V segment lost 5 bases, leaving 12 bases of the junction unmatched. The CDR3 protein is CASSLLSGTGGEKLFF. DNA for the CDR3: TGTGCCAGCAGTCTTCTTTCCGGGACAGGAGGTGAAAAACTGTTTTTT.

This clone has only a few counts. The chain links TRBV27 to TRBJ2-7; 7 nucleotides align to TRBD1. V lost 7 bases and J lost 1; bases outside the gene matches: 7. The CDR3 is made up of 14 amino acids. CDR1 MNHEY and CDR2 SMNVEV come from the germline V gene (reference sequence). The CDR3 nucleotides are TGTGCCAGCACCCCCCGGGACAGTTCCTACGAGCAGTACTTC. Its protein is CASTPRDSSYEQYF.

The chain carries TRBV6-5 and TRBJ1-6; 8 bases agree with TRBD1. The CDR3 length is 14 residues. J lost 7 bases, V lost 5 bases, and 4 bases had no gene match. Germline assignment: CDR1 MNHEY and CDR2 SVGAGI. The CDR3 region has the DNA TGTGCCAGCAGTCGAAGGGACAGGAATTCACCCCTCCACTTT. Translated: CASSRRDRNSPLHF.